These T cell receptor beta chains were read from a single sample in a study of identical twins. TCRdb passed the 5' RACE reads through MiXCR, listing each CDR3 protein once. The repertoire consists of about 240,000 distinct CDR3 sequences, with about 10% occurring once and the leading ten covering approximately 11%. Sequencing used memory T cells sorted from blood. Every receptor here comes from a man aged 50 or older in good health. CDR3s include the opening cysteine and the closing phenylalanine or tryptophan. D genes are given only for firm matches. Clone size, where shown, is once, few, many, or a class for clones that have expanded.

D gene	V gene	J gene	clone size	CDR3 protein	CDR3 DNA
NA	TRBV5-1	TRBJ2-5	many	CASSLGHGGETQYF	TGCGCCAGCAGCTTGGGACACGGAGGGGAGACCCAGTACTTC
NA	TRBV7-2	TRBJ2-5	many	CASSLGVGPRETQYF	TGTGCCAGCAGCTTAGGTGTGGGGCCACGGGAGACCCAGTACTTC
TRBD1	TRBV11-3	TRBJ2-5	many	CASSSRDRVETQYF	TGTGCCAGCAGCTCCCGGGACAGGGTTGAGACCCAGTACTTC
NA	TRBV5-1	TRBJ2-3	many	CASSGGTSSSTDTQYF	TGCGCCAGCAGCGGCGGGACATCCTCTAGCACAGATACGCAGTATTTT
NA	TRBV3-1	TRBJ2-5	many	CASRSRGALKETQYF	TGTGCCAGCAGGTCCCGGGGAGCGCTGAAAGAGACCCAGTACTTC
NA	TRBV2	TRBJ2-1	NA	CASTLPGPVSYNEQFF	TGTGCCAGCACCCTCCCCGGCCCCGTCTCCTACAATGAGCAGTTCTTC
NA	TRBV6-1	TRBJ1-4	NA	CASSEGRGGEKLFF	TGTGCCAGCAGTGAGGGACGTGGGGGGGAAAAACTGTTTTTT
NA	TRBV10-2	TRBJ2-3	few	CASSEFQGTDTQYF	TGCGCCAGCAGTGAGTTCCAGGGCACAGATACGCAGTATTTT
TRBD1	TRBV7-2	TRBJ1-6	NA	CASSAGQMLNSPLHF	TGTGCCAGCAGCGCGGGACAGATGCTGAATTCACCCCTCCACTTT
NA	TRBV5-4	TRBJ2-3	NA	CASSSAQGGGTQYF	TGTGCCAGCAGCTCGGCCCAGGGGGGGGGTACGCAGTATTTT
TRBD2	TRBV7-2	TRBJ2-1	many	CASSLVSLAGGNEQFF	TGTGCCAGCAGCTTAGTGTCCCTAGCGGGGGGCAATGAGCAGTTCTTC
TRBD1	TRBV5-1	TRBJ1-1	many	CASSQTGENTEAFF	TGCGCCAGCAGCCAGACAGGGGAAAATACTGAAGCTTTCTTT
TRBD2	TRBV3-1	TRBJ2-5	NA	CASIAAGGPWETQYF	TGTGCCAGCATCGCAGCGGGAGGGCCGTGGGAGACCCAGTACTTC
NA	TRBV7-8	TRBJ2-1	NA	CASSLFRGSNEQFF	TGTGCCAGCAGCTTATTTCGGGGCTCGAATGAGCAGTTCTTC
NA	TRBV28	TRBJ1-3	many	CASKTRQALNTIYF	TGTGCCAGCAAAACCCGACAGGCTCTAAACACCATATATTTT
TRBD2	TRBV30	TRBJ2-5	many	CAWETSGAETQYF	TGTGCCTGGGAAACTAGCGGCGCAGAGACCCAGTACTTC
TRBD1	TRBV10-3	TRBJ1-1	many	CAISPGGDNTEAFF	TGTGCCATCAGCCCAGGGGGCGATAACACTGAAGCTTTCTTT
TRBD1	TRBV5-1	TRBJ1-1	many	CASSFQPGGAGTEAFF	TGCGCCAGCAGCTTTCAGCCAGGGGGCGCGGGCACTGAAGCTTTCTTT
TRBD2	TRBV20-1	TRBJ2-1	few	CSARDLPLGTIGNEQFF	TGCAGTGCTAGAGACCTACCTCTCGGGACTATAGGCAATGAGCAGTTCTTC
NA	TRBV2	TRBJ2-5	many	CASSEFSQETQYF	TGTGCCAGCAGTGAGTTTTCCCAAGAGACCCAGTACTTC
NA	TRBV12-3/TRBV12-4	TRBJ2-1	few	CASRRSRLDEQFF	TGTGCCAGCAGACGCTCGAGGTTAGATGAGCAGTTCTTC
NA	TRBV20-1	TRBJ1-3	NA	CSAPRGGNTIYF	TGCAGTGCTCCCCGCGGTGGAAACACCATATATTTT
NA	TRBV6-2/TRBV6-3	TRBJ1-1	NA	CASRPDTARPAFF	TGTGCCAGCAGACCAGACACAGCTCGACCAGCTTTCTTT
NA	TRBV24-1	TRBJ2-3	many	CATMAWGGVDTQYF	TGTGCCACCATGGCCTGGGGTGGGGTAGATACGCAGTATTTT
NA	TRBV7-2	TRBJ2-5	medium-sized	CASSLVGFETQYF	TGTGCCAGCAGCTTAGTCGGGTTCGAGACCCAGTACTTC
TRBD1	TRBV7-8	TRBJ1-6	NA	CASSVTGAGPYNSPLHF	TGTGCCAGCAGCGTTACAGGGGCGGGCCCCTATAATTCACCCCTCCACTTT
NA	TRBV20-1	TRBJ1-5	few	CSARWQGGQPQHF	TGCAGTGCTAGATGGCAGGGAGGTCAGCCCCAGCATTTT
NA	TRBV10-3	TRBJ2-1	NA	CAITGGVYNEQFF	TGTGCCATCACTGGGGGTGTGTACAATGAGCAGTTCTTC
TRBD1	TRBV15	TRBJ2-6	many	CATKDRISGANVLTF	TGTGCCACCAAGGACAGGATCTCTGGGGCCAACGTCCTGACTTTC
NA	TRBV12-3/TRBV12-4	TRBJ1-4	few	CASTPGAATLGEKLFF	TGTGCCAGCACCCCCGGAGCCGCCACCCTTGGTGAAAAACTGTTTTTT
NA	TRBV7-9	TRBJ1-2	many	CASSERGTHGYTF	TGTGCCAGCAGCGAAAGGGGGACCCATGGCTACACCTTC